The 30 T cell receptor beta chains listed next were all sequenced from one sample in a study of molecular identifiers for immune sequencing clone quantification. TCRdb re-analysed the PCR reads in MiXCR, keeping a single row per CDR3 protein. Here the sample spans 60,000 to 70,000 distinct CDR3 sequences, less than 20% being singletons. The specimen sequenced was naive CD8+ T cells from blood, with Jurkat cell RNA spiked in. Regarding subset: FACS-sorted CD8+CD4-CCR7+CD45RA+ naive T cells. These TCRs come from a human donor in good health. Some libraries in this study had Jurkat cell RNA spiked in.

This clonotype has only a few counts. The V call is TRBV14, the J call TRBJ1-1; D ambiguous. The V end lost 1 base, the J end lost 8 bases, and 11 bases lay between the germline ends. From germline, CDR1 is SGHDN and CDR2 FVKESK. This CDR3 comprises 13 residues. CDR3 sequence: CASSQGASPEAFF. In DNA form, the CDR3 reads TGTGCCAGCAGCCAAGGCGCGAGCCCCGAAGCTTTCTTT.

In regard to this clonotype: A much larger clone lies a single base off, so this may be a read error. This chain links TRBV29-1 with TRBJ2-2; possible D gene TRBD2, 5 bases. V was shortened by 7 bases and J by 3 bases, with 9 bases between the two germline ends. Germline V lookup: CDR1 SQVTM, CDR2 ANQGSEA. The CDR3 has 12 amino acids. CDR3 protein: CSAARDTGELFF. The CDR3 DNA sequence: TGCAGCGCCGCGAGGGACACCGGGGAGCTGTTTTTT.

The table lists this clonotype with many counts. This chain connects TRBV4-1 to TRBJ2-7; no clear D. V lost 0 bases and J 0 bases, leaving 6 bases between the germline ends. CDR1 is MGHRA and CDR2 is YSYEKL in the germline V gene. The CDR3 has 14 amino acids. The CDR3 nucleotides read TGCGCCAGCAGCCAAGATGCCCTCTCCTACGAGCAGTACTTC. It translates to CASSQDALSYEQYF.

This clonotype was counted between two and nine times. The chain recombines TRBV12-3 or TRBV12-4 with TRBJ1-2; D may be TRBD1 (6 bases). Trimming shortened V by 6 bases and J by 3 bases, and 11 bases separated the two germline ends. The CDR3 totals 13 residues. The CDR3 region is CASSTQGHYGYTF. For the CDR3, the DNA is TGTGCCAGCAGCACACAGGGCCACTATGGCTACACCTTC.

This clonotype was found a few times. The chain uses TRBV2 and TRBJ2-7; TRBD1 aligns across 9 bases. J gave up 3 bases and V 7 bases, and 7 bases lay outside the gene matches. CDR1 and CDR2 (germline): SNHLY, FYNNEI. The CDR3 has 14 amino acids. The CDR3: CASKGQGFYYEQYF. The CDR3 coding sequence is TGTGCCAGCAAAGGACAGGGGTTCTACTACGAGCAGTACTTC.

Notes on this clonotype: A much larger clone differs from this one at a single base, so this may be a read error. The chain employs TRBV10-1 and TRBJ2-7; 7 bases map to TRBD2. Trimming removed 4 bases from V and 2 bases from J; junction bases left unmatched: 2. The CDR3 loop spans 13 amino acids. Germline loops: CDR1 WNHNN, CDR2 SYGVQD (reference sequence). CDR3 coding DNA: TGCGCCAGCAGTGCCGGGGGGACCTACGAGCAGTACTTC. This encodes CASSAGGTYEQYF.

This clonotype was counted a few times. A much larger clone differs from this one at a single base, so this may be a read error. The chain is built from TRBV9 and TRBJ2-7; TRBD2 matches 7 bases. From germline, CDR1 is SGDLS and CDR2 YYNGEE. The J segment lost 7 bases and the V segment lost 0 bases, leaving 19 bases of the junction unmatched. CDR3 length: 18 amino acids. The CDR3 protein is CASSVGGGSGVWAGEQYF. In DNA form, the CDR3 reads TGTGCCAGCAGCGTAGGGGGGGGTTCGGGCGTCTGGGCCGGTGAGCAGTACTTC.

This clonotype was seen repeatedly, ten times or more. V and J are TRBV30 and TRBJ2-1, with D possibly matching TRBD2 (6 bases). Germline V gene data show CDR1 as GTSNPN and CDR2 as SVGIG (reference sequence). The CDR3 has 16 residues. The V end lost 0 bases, the J end lost 4 bases, and 16 bases lay between the germline ends. CDR3 residues: CAWSVGSGAPYNEQFF. The CDR3 coding sequence is TGTGCCTGGAGTGTCGGTTCGGGAGCTCCTTACAATGAGCAGTTCTTC.

This clonotype was seen ten or more times. The V and J genes are TRBV11-2 and TRBJ2-3; D is ambiguous. The germline V and J ends were trimmed by 1 base and 6 bases, with 14 bases remaining between them. In germline, CDR1 is SGHAT, CDR2 FQNNGV. The CDR3 is 15 residues long. Written as DNA, the CDR3 is TGTGCCAGCAGCTTAGGAAATCGGCTCGCCGATACGCAGTATTTT. This codes for CASSLGNRLADTQYF.

In regard to this clonotype: The junction shows a germline mismatch at one end, possibly a read error. The rearrangement joins TRBV19 to TRBJ1-2; D remains ambiguous. Germline loops: CDR1 LNHDA, CDR2 SQIVND (reference sequence). CDR3 length equals 14 residues. CDR3 amino acids: CASSKGVQLYGDTF. DNA of the CDR3: TGTGCCAGTAGTAAAGGAGTTCAACTCTATGGCGACACCTTC.

Only a few counts were recorded for this clonotype. A much larger clone lies one base from this, so it may be a read error. J is TRBJ2-4 and V is TRBV7-9; D not certain. The germline gives CDR1 SEHNR, CDR2 FQNEAQ (reference sequence). This CDR3 has 13 amino acids. The CDR3: CASEDTLFNIRYF. In DNA form, the CDR3 reads TGTGCCAGCGAGGATACCCTTTTCAACATTCGGTACTTC.

This clonotype was recorded many times. The CDR3 DNA reads as TGTGCCAGCAGCTTAGACACACTTAACTACGAGCAGTACTTC. Its translation: CASSLDTLNYEQYF. This chain joins TRBV7-9 and TRBJ2-7, with no clear D. With 1 base removed from V and 3 bases from J, the gap between germline ends came to 10 bases. Germline CDR1 reads SEHNR; CDR2 reads FQNEAQ (reference sequence). The CDR3 contains 14 residues.

The CDR3 DNA reads TGTGCCACCAGTGATTTGCCCTGGGTCGAGCAGTACTTC. Encoded protein: CATSDLPWVEQYF. The chain couples TRBV24-1 to TRBJ2-7, with unresolved D. The CDR3 has 13 residues. The V gene lost 0 bases and the J gene lost 6 bases, with 8 bases spanning the gap. Per the germline V gene, CDR1 is KGHDR and CDR2 is SFDVKD.

Concerning this clonotype: One end of the junction varies from germline; a read error may be responsible. V is TRBV4-1 and J is TRBJ2-7, with 8 bases aligning to TRBD1. The length of the CDR3 is 15 residues. CDR1 and CDR2 (germline): MGHRA, YSYEKL. This CDR3 is CASSRFLGQDYERYF. CDR3 coding DNA: TGCGCCAGCAGCCGTTTCTTGGGACAGGACTACGAGCGGTACTTC.

The sample holds a few counts of this clonotype. The gene calls are TRBV29-1 and TRBJ2-1; perhaps TRBD1 as D (5 bases). Trimming took off 7 bases at V and 4 bases at J, with 17 bases between the two ends. CDR3 length: 14 residues. Germline V CDR1 and CDR2: SQVTM, ANQGSEA. The CDR3 nucleotides are TGCAGCGATACCTCCAGGGATGGATACAATGAGCAGTTCTTC. It encodes CSDTSRDGYNEQFF.

This clonotype has at least ten counts. The chain links TRBV28 to TRBJ2-1, with D uncertain. V was pared by 1 base and J by 0 bases, with 10 bases between. The CDR3 covers 16 residues. Germline V CDR1 and CDR2: MDHEN, SYDVKM. The CDR3 spells CASSLYRASSYNEQFF. DNA for the CDR3: TGTGCCAGCAGTTTATACCGAGCGAGCTCCTACAATGAGCAGTTCTTC.

This clonotype was observed many times. The chain carries TRBV7-6 and TRBJ1-1; D not resolved. There are 15 residues in the CDR3. Looked up from germline, CDR1 is SGHVS and CDR2 is FNYEAQ. V was clipped by 4 bases and J by 1 base, with 13 bases between them. Here the CDR3 reads CASSSIPLSNTEAFF. The CDR3 region has the DNA TGTGCCAGCAGCTCTATCCCCCTCTCGAACACTGAAGCTTTCTTT.

The V call is TRBV2, the J call TRBJ1-5, with D possibly being TRBD1 (6 bases). Trimming took 6 bases from V and 3 from J, leaving 15 bases between them. Germline V gene sequence: CDR1 SNHLY, CDR2 FYNNEI. The CDR3 has 15 amino acids. CDR3 in DNA: TGTGCCAGCAGGCTGGACAGCCTTCCCAATCAGCCCCAGCATTTT. It specifies CASRLDSLPNQPQHF.

A note on this clonotype: A much larger clone is a single base away; this may be a read error. This rearrangement joins TRBV19 to TRBJ1-1, with no clear D. The CDR3 runs 12 residues. Trimming left V 3 bases short and J 10 bases short, with 12 bases between. Germline values: CDR1 LNHDA, CDR2 SQIVND (reference sequence). Here the CDR3 reads CASSIPGLGAFF. The CDR3 DNA reads TGTGCCAGTAGTATTCCAGGTCTTGGAGCTTTCTTT. Full variable domain (outside the CDR3, taken from reference TRBV19 and TRBJ1-1): DGGITQSPKYLFRKEGQNVTLSCEQNLNHDAMYWYRQDPGQGLRLIYYSQIVNDFQKGDIAEGYSVSREKKESFPLTVTSAQKNPTAFYLCASSIPGLGAFFGQGTRLTVV.

Many counts were recorded for this clonotype. The V gene is TRBV7-9, the J gene TRBJ2-3; possible D gene TRBD2, 5 bases. CDR3 length equals 12 residues. Trimming cost V 5 bases and J 7 bases, with 10 bases left between them. In germline, CDR1 is SEHNR, CDR2 FQNEAQ (reference sequence). The CDR3 sequence: CASSDGINTQYF. The CDR3 coding sequence is TGTGCCAGCAGCGACGGGATTAATACGCAGTATTTT.

A few counts support this clonotype. This chain joins TRBV7-9 and TRBJ2-7, with D perhaps matching TRBD1 or TRBD2 (5 bases each). Germline V gives CDR1 SEHNR, CDR2 FQNEAQ (reference sequence). The CDR3 loop spans 16 amino acids. The germline V and J ends were trimmed by 4 bases and 3 bases, with 19 bases remaining between them. The CDR3 nucleotides read TGTGCCAGCAGCTCGTCTGCCGGGGCCAATCACTACGAGCAGTACTTC. It specifies CASSSSAGANHYEQYF.

Concerning this clonotype itself: Germline and junction disagree at one end, which may indicate a read error. CDR3 amino acids: CAASGRAGDNTEAFF. In nucleotides, the CDR3 is TGTGCCGCCAGTGGCCGAGCAGGGGACAACACTGAAGCTTTCTTT. This chain links TRBV24-1 with TRBJ1-1; possibly TRBD1 for D (6 bases). The CDR3 is 15 residues long. CDR1 and CDR2 from the germline V gene are KGHDR and SFDVKD.

This clonotype has ten or more counts. This chain connects TRBV6-5 to TRBJ2-1; TRBD2 matches 8 bases. The CDR3 contains 16 residues. Trimming took 2 bases from V and 2 from J; bases not matched to a gene: 5. Germline CDR1 is MNHEY and CDR2 is SVGAGI. This CDR3 is CASSYGAGGPYNEQFF. DNA of the CDR3: TGTGCCAGCAGTTACGGCGCGGGAGGACCCTACAATGAGCAGTTCTTC.

Many counts were recorded for this clonotype. In nucleotides, the CDR3 is TGTGCCAGCAGCTTCAGGGGTTCCTATAATTCACCCCTCCACTTT. Protein: CASSFRGSYNSPLHF. This chain uses TRBV28 with TRBJ1-6, with D possibly matching TRBD1 (6 bases). There are 15 residues in the CDR3. CDR1 is MDHEN, CDR2 SYDVKM, per germline. The ends were cut back, 6 bases at V and 1 base at J, with 10 bases in the middle. The complete variable domain, with remaining parts taken from reference TRBV28 and TRBJ1-6, reads DVKVTQSSRYLVKRTGEKVFLECVQDMDHENMFWYRQDPGLGLRLIYFSYDVKMKEKGDIPEGYSVSREKKERFSLILESASTNQTSMYLCASSFRGSYNSPLHFGNGTRLTVT.

Notes on this clonotype: A read error may be the cause here, since a much bigger clone is one base away. The chain links TRBV28 to TRBJ1-5, with D unresolved. This CDR3 has 14 amino acids. Germline V gene sequence: CDR1 MDHEN, CDR2 SYDVKM. V dropped 5 bases and J dropped 0 bases, with 8 bases sitting between them. CDR3 residues: CASSPGISNQPQHF. CDR3 in DNA: TGTGCCAGCAGTCCGGGGATTAGCAATCAGCCCCAGCATTTT.

A note on this clonotype: A much larger clone sits a single nucleotide away, making a read error possible. V and J are TRBV18 and TRBJ2-4; no clear D. V shed 3 bases and J shed 1 base, with 10 bases lying between them. The germline V gene encodes CDR1 KGHSH and CDR2 LQKENI. The CDR3 contains 15 residues. The CDR3: CASSPGAIAKNIQYF. The DNA for the CDR3 is TGTGCCAGCTCACCCGGTGCGATCGCCAAAAACATTCAGTACTTC. Complete variable domain (other parts from reference TRBV18 and TRBJ2-4): NAGVMQNPRHLVRRRGQEARLRCSPMKGHSHVYWYRQLPEEGLKFMVYLQKENIIDESGMPKERFSAEFPKEGPSILRIQQVVRGDSAAYFCASSPGAIAKNIQYFGAGTRLSVL.

This clonotype was seen repeatedly, ten times or more. The rearrangement joins TRBV12-3 or TRBV12-4 to TRBJ2-3, with D perhaps matching TRBD1 or TRBD2 (5 bases each). This CDR3 has 16 residues. The V end lost 6 bases, the J end lost 2 bases, and 18 bases lay between the germline ends. CDR3 loop: CASSWIGAVNTDTQYF. In DNA form, the CDR3 reads TGTGCCAGCAGCTGGATCGGGGCCGTTAACACAGATACGCAGTATTTT.

The sample holds many counts of this clonotype. This sequence joins TRBV20-1 and TRBJ2-7; D gene ambiguous. Germline V gene data show CDR1 as DFQATT and CDR2 as SNEGSKA (reference sequence). This CDR3 contains 13 residues. V lost 3 bases and J lost 0, with 9 bases in between. The chain's CDR3 is CSARPRSSYEQYF. The CDR3 DNA reads as TGCAGTGCTAGGCCCAGGAGCTCCTACGAGCAGTACTTC.

On this clonotype: A much larger clone sits a single nucleotide away, making a read error possible. The chain links TRBV28 to TRBJ2-5; D unresolved. Looked up from germline, CDR1 is MDHEN and CDR2 is SYDVKM. This CDR3 contains 13 residues. V gave up 2 bases and J gave up 6 bases, with 10 bases separating them. CDR3 region: CASSLQARQTQYF. The CDR3 nucleotides read TGTGCCAGCAGTTTACAGGCAAGACAGACCCAGTACTTC. The variable domain in full, completed from reference TRBV28 and TRBJ2-5, reads DVKVTQSSRYLVKRTGEKVFLECVQDMDHENMFWYRQDPGLGLRLIYFSYDVKMKEKGDIPEGYSVSREKKERFSLILESASTNQTSMYLCASSLQARQTQYFGPGTRLLVL.

A word on this clonotype: This may be a read error, as it is one base from a much larger clone. The rearrangement uses TRBV4-1 and TRBJ2-1; D tentatively reads TRBD1 or TRBD2 (5 bases each). This CDR3 spans 15 amino acids. Germline V lookup: CDR1 MGHRA, CDR2 YSYEKL. The V end was cut by 3 bases, the J end by 5 bases, with 14 bases between. The DNA of the CDR3 is TGCGCCAGCAGCCAGGGACCCAACAACAACAATGAGCAGTTCTTC. It is translated as CASSQGPNNNNEQFF.